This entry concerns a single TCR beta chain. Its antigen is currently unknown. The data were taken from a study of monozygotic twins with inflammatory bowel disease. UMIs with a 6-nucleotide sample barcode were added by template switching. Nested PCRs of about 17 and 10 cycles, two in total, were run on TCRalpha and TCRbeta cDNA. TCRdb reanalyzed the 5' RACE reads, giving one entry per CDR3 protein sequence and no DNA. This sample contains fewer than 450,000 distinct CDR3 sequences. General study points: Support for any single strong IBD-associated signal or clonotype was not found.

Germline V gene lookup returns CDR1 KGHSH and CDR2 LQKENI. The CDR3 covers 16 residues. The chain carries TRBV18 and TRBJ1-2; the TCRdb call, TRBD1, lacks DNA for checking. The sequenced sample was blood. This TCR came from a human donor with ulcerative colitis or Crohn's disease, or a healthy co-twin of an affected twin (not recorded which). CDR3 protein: CASSPPATGGVYGYTF.